The sequence of this T cell receptor beta chain was determined in a study of control samples from healthy donors and cancer patients. Germline V CDR1 and CDR2: SGHTA, FQGNSA. This CDR3 comprises 16 residues. Trimming cost V 2 bases and J 7 bases, with 20 bases left between them. Generated by immunoSEQ multiplex PCR, the TCRdb table keeps only in-frame clones and is missing some. The sample yields roughly 200,000 clones, of which the top ten take up around 2%. The rearrangement uses TRBV7-2 and TRBJ1-2; perhaps TRBD1 as D (5 bases). This TCR was sampled from a woman aged 25 to 39 in good health. Sequencing was done on a sample of blood. The CDR3 nucleotides read TGTGCCAGCAGCTTACGGGAGGGGTCGAGGTGGGGTGGCTACACCTTC. It specifies CASSLREGSRWGGYTF. Full variable domain (rest looked up from reference TRBV7-2 and TRBJ1-2): GAGVSQSPSNKVTEKGKDVELRCDPISGHTALYWYRQSLGQGLEFLIYFQGNSAPDKSGLPSDRFSAERTGGSVSTLTIQRTQQEDSAVYLCASSLREGSRWGGYTFGSGTRLTVV.